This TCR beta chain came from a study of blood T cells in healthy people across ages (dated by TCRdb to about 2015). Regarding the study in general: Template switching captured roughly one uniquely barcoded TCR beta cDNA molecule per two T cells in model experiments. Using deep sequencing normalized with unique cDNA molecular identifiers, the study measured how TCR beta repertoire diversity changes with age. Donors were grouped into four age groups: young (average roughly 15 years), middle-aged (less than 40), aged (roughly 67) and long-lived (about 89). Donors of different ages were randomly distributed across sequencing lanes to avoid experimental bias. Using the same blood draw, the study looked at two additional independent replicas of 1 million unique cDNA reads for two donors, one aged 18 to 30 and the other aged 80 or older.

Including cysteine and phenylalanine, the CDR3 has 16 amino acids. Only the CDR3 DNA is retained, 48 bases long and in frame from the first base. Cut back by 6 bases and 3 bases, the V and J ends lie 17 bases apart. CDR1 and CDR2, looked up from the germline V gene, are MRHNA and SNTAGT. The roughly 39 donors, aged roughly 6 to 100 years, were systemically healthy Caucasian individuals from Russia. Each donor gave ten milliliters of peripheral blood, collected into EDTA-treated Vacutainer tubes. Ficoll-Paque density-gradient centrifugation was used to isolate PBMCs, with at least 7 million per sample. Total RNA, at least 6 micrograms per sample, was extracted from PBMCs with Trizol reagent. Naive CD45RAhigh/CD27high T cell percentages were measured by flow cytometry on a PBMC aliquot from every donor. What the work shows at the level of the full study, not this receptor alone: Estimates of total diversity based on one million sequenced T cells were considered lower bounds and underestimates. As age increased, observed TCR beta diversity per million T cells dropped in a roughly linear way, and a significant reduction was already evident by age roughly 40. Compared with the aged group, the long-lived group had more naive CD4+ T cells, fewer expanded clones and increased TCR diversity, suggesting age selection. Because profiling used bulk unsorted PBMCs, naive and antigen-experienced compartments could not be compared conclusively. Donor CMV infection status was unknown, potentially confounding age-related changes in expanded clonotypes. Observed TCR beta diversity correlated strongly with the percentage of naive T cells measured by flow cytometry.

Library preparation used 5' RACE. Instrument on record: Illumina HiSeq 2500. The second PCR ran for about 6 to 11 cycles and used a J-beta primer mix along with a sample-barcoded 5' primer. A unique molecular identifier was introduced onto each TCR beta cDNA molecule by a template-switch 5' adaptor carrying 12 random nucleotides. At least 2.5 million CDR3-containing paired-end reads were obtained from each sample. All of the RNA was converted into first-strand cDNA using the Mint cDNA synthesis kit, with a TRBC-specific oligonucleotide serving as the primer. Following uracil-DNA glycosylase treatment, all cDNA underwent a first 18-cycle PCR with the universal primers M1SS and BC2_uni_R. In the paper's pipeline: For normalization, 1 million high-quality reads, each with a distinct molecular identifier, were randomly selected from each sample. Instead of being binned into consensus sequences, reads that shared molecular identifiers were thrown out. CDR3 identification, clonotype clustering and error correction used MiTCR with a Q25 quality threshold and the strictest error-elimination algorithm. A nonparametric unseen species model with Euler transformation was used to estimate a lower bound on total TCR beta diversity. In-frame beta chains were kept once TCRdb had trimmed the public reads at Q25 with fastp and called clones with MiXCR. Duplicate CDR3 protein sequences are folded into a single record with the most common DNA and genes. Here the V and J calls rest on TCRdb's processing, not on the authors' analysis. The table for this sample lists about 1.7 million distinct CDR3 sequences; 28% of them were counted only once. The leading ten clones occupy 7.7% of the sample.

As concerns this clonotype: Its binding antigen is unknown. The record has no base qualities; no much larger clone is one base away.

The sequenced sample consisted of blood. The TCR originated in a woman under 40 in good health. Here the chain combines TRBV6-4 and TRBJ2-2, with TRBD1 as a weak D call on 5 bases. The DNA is TGTGCCAGCAGCCGAAGCCCGGACACGTACACCGGGGAGCTGTTTTTT. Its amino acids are CASSRSPDTYTGELFF.